The rows below give T cell receptor beta chains drawn from one sample of a study of blood T cell repertoires in COVID-19. Measured with immunoSEQ multiplex PCR; TCRdb has only the in-frame clones, and not every one. The table records 250,000 to 300,000 clones, approximately 83% of them present only once. The sample comprised PBMCs or T cells enriched from blood (not recorded which). These receptors were obtained from a woman in her 50s who had recovered from COVID-19. The CDR3 runs from the conserved cysteine through the conserved F or W. The D gene is left open where the match is weak. Expanded clones are given a class, and other clones once, few, many or no size at all.

TGTGCCAGCAGCCCCGGGACAGCGAACACCGGGGAGCTGTTTTTT CASSPGTANTGELFF TRBJ2-2 TRBD1 TRBV4-2 .
TGTGCCAGCAGCTTTAGCCCCTCTGCGAACACTGAAGCTTTCTTT CASSFSPSANTEAFF TRBJ1-1 . TRBV7-2 few
TGTGCCAGCAGATCCGGGCCGGGGGTAGAGACCCAGTACTTC CASRSGPGVETQYF TRBJ2-5 . TRBV6-5 .
TGTGCTAGTCGCCAGGTTGGTTCACCCCTCCACTTT CASRQVGSPLHF TRBJ1-6 . TRBV12-5 .
TGCGCCAGCAGCTTGGTCCAGGGGGACAATGAGCAGTTCTTC CASSLVQGDNEQFF TRBJ2-1 TRBD1 TRBV5-1 .
TGCGCCAGCAGCCTAGATTGGGACAGGGGAGGTGATGGCTACACCTTC CASSLDWDRGGDGYTF TRBJ1-2 TRBD1 TRBV4-1 .
TGTGCCAGTCCATCTAGCGACGGCGAAAAACCCTACGAGCAGTACTTC CASPSSDGEKPYEQYF TRBJ2-7 . TRBV19 .
TGTGCCAGCAGCACCCTGTTTCAGATGAACACTGAAGCTTTCTTT CASSTLFQMNTEAFF TRBJ1-1 . TRBV7-8 .
TGTGCCAGCGCAAGCGGGAGGGCCGGCAATGAGCAGTTCTTC CASASGRAGNEQFF TRBJ2-1 TRBD2 TRBV9 .
TGTGCCAGCAGCCCTAAAATACCCGACAGGCTATATAATTCACCCCTCCACTTT CASSPKIPDRLYNSPLHF TRBJ1-6 . TRBV6-2/TRBV6-3 .
TGCGCCAGCAGCCAAGATCTTTGGGACATATATTCAAGGCAGCCCCAGCATTTT CASSQDLWDIYSRQPQHF TRBJ1-5 . TRBV4-1 .
TGTGCCAGCAGCGGACTAGCGGACGACTACGAGCAGTACTTC CASSGLADDYEQYF TRBJ2-7 TRBD2 TRBV9 .
TGTGCCAGCGGGGGGGCCGGATTTCGGAGCAATCAGCCCCAGCATTTT CASGGAGFRSNQPQHF TRBJ1-5 . TRBV2 .
TGTGCCAGCAGTTCATGGGACAGGGATGATACGCAGTATTTT CASSSWDRDDTQYF TRBJ2-3 TRBD1 TRBV27 .
TGTGCCAGCTCACCGAGGGACAGAAGTCAGCCCCAGCATTTT CASSPRDRSQPQHF TRBJ1-5 TRBD1 TRBV18 .
TGTGCCAGCAGCTTAGAAACGCCGGGACACCATACCTCTGGAAACACCATATATTTT CASSLETPGHHTSGNTIYF TRBJ1-3 . TRBV7-2 .
TGTGCCTGGAGTGAGTTAGGGGCAGGAGAGACCCAGTACTTC CAWSELGAGETQYF TRBJ2-5 . TRBV30 few
TGTGCCAGCAGTTTCCCGGGTGGATCACCCCTCCACTTT CASSFPGGSPLHF TRBJ1-6 . TRBV28 .
TGTGCCGGAGGGGGCGGCGCTAATGAAAAACTGTTTTTT CAGGGGANEKLFF TRBJ1-4 TRBD1 TRBV7-9 .
TGTGCCACCTCTAAGGGACAGTTGAATGAGCAGTTCTTC CATSKGQLNEQFF TRBJ2-1 TRBD1 TRBV12-3/TRBV12-4 .
TGCGCCAGCAGTGAGAGGACAGGGGGCTCCAATGAAAAACTGTTTTTT CASSERTGGSNEKLFF TRBJ1-4 TRBD1 TRBV10-2 .
TGTGCCAGGGTTTTGACAGGGAGGAATTCACCCCTCCACTTT CARVLTGRNSPLHF TRBJ1-6 TRBD1 TRBV19 .
TGTGCCAGCAGCTTCATACAGGGGGCATATGGCTACACCTTC CASSFIQGAYGYTF TRBJ1-2 TRBD1 TRBV7-9 .
TGTGCCAGCAGCGCCGGACAGTTTTCCTCCTACGAGCAGTACTTC CASSAGQFSSYEQYF TRBJ2-7 . TRBV5-5 .
TGCAGCGTTGTGGCGGGGGGAGGCGATGAGCAGTTCTTC CSVVAGGGDEQFF TRBJ2-1 TRBD2 TRBV29-1 .
TGTGCCAGCAGCTTGTACAGACTAACTACCTACGAGCAGTACTTC CASSLYRLTTYEQYF TRBJ2-7 . TRBV7-2 .
TGTGCCAGCAGCCCGATCCGGGCTAGCCAATCAGATACGCAGTATTTT CASSPIRASQSDTQYF TRBJ2-3 . TRBV7-2 .
TGTGCCAGCAGTGCCGGGGACATAAGTCTACCCCTCCACTTT CASSAGDISLPLHF TRBJ1-6 . TRBV25-1 .
TGTGCCAGCAGCTTCGGGACTAGCGGGATACGCGGTAGGTTCTTC CASSFGTSGIRGRFF TRBJ2-1 TRBD2 TRBV7-2 .
TGTGCCAGCAGTACGACAGGTTCCTACGAGCAGTACTTC CASSTTGSYEQYF TRBJ2-7 . TRBV6-5 .
TGTGCCAGCAGCCCCCAGGGGAACACTGAAGCTTTCTTT CASSPQGNTEAFF TRBJ1-1 . TRBV28 .
TGTGCCAGCAGTGGTCCGGGAAATGAGCAGTTCTTC CASSGPGNEQFF TRBJ2-1 . TRBV12-3/TRBV12-4 .
TGTGCCAGCAGTGAATACATTACAGCTCCTGTTGGGAATGAGCAGTTCTTC CASSEYITAPVGNEQFF TRBJ2-1 . TRBV6-1 .
TGCGCCAGCAGCCTGGACCGGGACAACGGAGCTTTCTTT CASSLDRDNGAFF TRBJ1-1 . TRBV5-1 .
TGCGCCAGCAGCCCCAACACACAGGGGCCTGAGCAGTTCTTC CASSPNTQGPEQFF TRBJ2-1 TRBD1 TRBV5-1 .
TGTGCCAGCTACCTGGGGACAGTTGAAAAACTGTTTTTT CASYLGTVEKLFF TRBJ1-4 TRBD1 TRBV12-3/TRBV12-4 .
TGTGCCAGCAGTTTCACCCGGGTTAACGAGCAGTACTTC CASSFTRVNEQYF TRBJ2-7 . TRBV6-5 once
TGCGCCAGCAGCCAAGGACAGGGGGCGGTTGGCTACACCTTC CASSQGQGAVGYTF TRBJ1-2 TRBD1 TRBV4-1 .
TGTGCCAGCAGTTACTCGGAGGGATCTATCTATGGCTACACCTTC CASSYSEGSIYGYTF TRBJ1-2 . TRBV6-5 .
TGTGCCAGCAGTCAACGCAGCGGGGCTTCCTACGAGCAGTACTTC CASSQRSGASYEQYF TRBJ2-7 TRBD2 TRBV28 .